The rows below give T cell receptor beta chains drawn from one sample of a study of T cells in Graves' hyperthyroidism and ophthalmopathy. MiXCR, applied by TCRdb to the multiplex PCR reads, yields one record per CDR3 protein. The sample carries around 180,000 distinct CDR3 sequences, over 15% recorded once. Sequences were obtained from blood. The receptors come from a woman aged 45-60 years with Graves' hyperthyroidism. Each CDR3 is given with its conserved first and last residue. The order of the fields is J gene, D gene, clone size, V gene, CDR3 DNA, CDR3 protein. The D gene is left open where the match is weak. A clone size is listed for some rows: how often the clone was seen (once, few, many), or a class if it is expanded.

TRBJ2-5	NA	many	TRBV5-6	TGTGCCAGCAGCCCCTACGGCCCCAGAAGGGAGACCCAGTACTTC	CASSPYGPRRETQYF
TRBJ1-2	NA	many	TRBV5-1	TGCGCCAGCAGCTCATCACCATTCTCCATGGGAGGGTATGGCTACACCTTC	CASSSSPFSMGGYGYTF
TRBJ1-4	NA	few	TRBV5-1	TGCGCCAGCAGCGCCTCGGGGGTGGCTAATGAAAAACTGTTTTTT	CASSASGVANEKLFF
TRBJ2-7	TRBD1	NA	TRBV5-6	TGTGCCAGCAGCTTTGGGACAGCCTCCTACGAGCAGTACTTC	CASSFGTASYEQYF
TRBJ2-5	NA	many	TRBV19	TGTGCCAGTACCCAGGGACACGGTCCAGGGGCCCAGTACTTC	CASTQGHGPGAQYF
TRBJ2-5	NA	many	TRBV7-6	TGTGCCAGCAGCTTAGGGGCGCGTCGGGGGGCTCGCGACAAAGAGACCCAGTACTTC	CASSLGARRGARDKETQYF
TRBJ2-1	TRBD1	many	TRBV12-5	TGTGCTAGTGTAGGGGGCCGTGGCTCCTACAATGAGCAGTTCTTC	CASVGGRGSYNEQFF
TRBJ1-5	NA	few	TRBV19	TGTGCCAGTAGGGCGCAGGGACAACTCCCAAATCAGCCCCAGCATTTT	CASRAQGQLPNQPQHF
TRBJ1-6	NA	many	TRBV6-1	TGTGCCAGCAGTGGGTGGAAGGATTCACCCCTCCACTTT	CASSGWKDSPLHF
TRBJ2-1	NA	many	TRBV4-1	TGCGCCAGCAGCCAAGCCCCCGGGGGCCGTAACTACAATGAGCAGTTCTTC	CASSQAPGGRNYNEQFF
TRBJ1-2	TRBD1	many	TRBV5-1	TGCGCCAGCAGCCCGGACAGGGGGCTCAAGGACACCTTC	CASSPDRGLKDTF
TRBJ2-3	NA	NA	TRBV4-1	TGCGCCAGCAGCCACCGACCCACTGGTATCCCAGATACGCAGTATTTT	CASSHRPTGIPDTQYF
TRBJ1-5	NA	NA	TRBV19	TGTGCCAGTAGTTCCCCAGAAGATAGCAATCAGCCCCAGCATTTT	CASSSPEDSNQPQHF
TRBJ2-3	NA	many	TRBV19	TGTGCCAGTAAACAGGGAACAGATACGCAGTATTTT	CASKQGTDTQYF
TRBJ2-7	TRBD1	many	TRBV15	TGTGCCACCAAAGCGGGACAGGGCTATTACGAGCAGTACTTC	CATKAGQGYYEQYF
TRBJ2-3	TRBD2	many	TRBV7-7	TGTGCTAGCAGCTTAGGGCTAGCGGGGAATACGCAGTATTTT	CASSLGLAGNTQYF
TRBJ1-1	NA	many	TRBV11-2	TGTGCCAGCAGCTTAATTCTGCCGGCGGGGAACACTGAAGCTTTCTTT	CASSLILPAGNTEAFF
TRBJ1-1	NA	many	TRBV5-6	TGTGCCAGCAGCTTGGGGTCTGGGCCTGAAGCTTTCTTT	CASSLGSGPEAFF
TRBJ2-7	TRBD1	many	TRBV2	TGTGCCAGCAGTCCACTGACAGGGAATAACTACGAGCAGTACTTC	CASSPLTGNNYEQYF
TRBJ2-3	TRBD2	few	TRBV5-8	TGTGCCAGCAGGCCCGGGGGGACGGGCCGGGGAGATACGCAGTATTTT	CASRPGGTGRGDTQYF